These 25 T cell receptor beta chains share one sample of origin, sequenced in a study of blood T cell repertoires in COVID-19. The data were produced by immunoSEQ multiplex PCR, yet TCRdb's version contains in-frame clones alone and is incomplete. The profile shows 180,000 or so clones, about 86% of them singletons. The sequencing input was peripheral blood. Receptors were obtained from a man in his fifties or sixties with acute or convalescent COVID-19.

The chain carries TRBV9 and TRBJ2-1; D uncertain. V lost 0 bases to trimming and J lost 1 base, with 11 bases between them. Germline V gene lookup returns CDR1 SGDLS and CDR2 YYNGEE. The CDR3 is 16 amino acids. CDR3 coding DNA: TGTGCCAGCAGCGTAGACAGCCCCTATTCCTACAATGAGCAGTTCTTC. Its translation is CASSVDSPYSYNEQFF.

In its sample, this clone is medium-sized. V is TRBV7-9 and J is TRBJ1-1; tentative D call: TRBD1 (5 bases). The CDR3 loop spans 13 amino acids. Germline V lookup: CDR1 SEHNR, CDR2 FQNEAQ (reference sequence). The V end was cut by 3 bases, the J end by 11 bases, with 16 bases between. The CDR3 sequence: CASSFPGFLGAFF. CDR3 bases: TGTGCCAGCAGCTTCCCAGGGTTTCTTGGGGCTTTCTTT.

The J gene is TRBJ1-6, the V gene TRBV28; 7 nucleotides match TRBD1. The CDR3 extends over 15 amino acids. The V gene's germline CDR1 is MDHEN and CDR2 SYDVKM. With 6 bases clipped from V and 6 bases from J, the junction kept 8 bases outside the gene matches. The CDR3 bases are TGTGCCAGCAGGCCGACCGGGACAGCTAATTCACCCCTCCACTTT. Its protein product is CASRPTGTANSPLHF.

The rearrangement links TRBV28 to TRBJ2-7, with 8 bases identical to TRBD1. J lost 3 bases, V lost 4 bases, and 8 bases had no gene match. The CDR3 runs 15 residues. CDR1 and CDR2 from the germline V gene are MDHEN and SYDVKM. The CDR3 spells CASSSRTGSIYEQYF. The CDR3 DNA reads as TGTGCCAGCAGTTCGCGGACAGGGTCTATCTACGAGCAGTACTTC.

This chain uses TRBV21-1 with TRBJ1-2. TRBV21-1 is a documented pseudogene. The CDR3 runs 15 residues. The CDR3 spells CASSKGSGTIYGYTF. CDR3 in DNA: TGTGCCAGCAGCAAAGGAAGTGGGACTATCTATGGCTACACCTTC.

This clone was counted only a few times. This chain connects TRBV30 to TRBJ2-1, with 9 positions matching TRBD1. The CDR3 runs to 16 residues. After removal of 4 bases from V and 3 bases from J, the junction contained 10 bases not matched to a gene. Germline V CDR1 and CDR2: GTSNPN, SVGIG (reference sequence). The CDR3 region is CAWTSLRTGVYNEQFF. The CDR3 bases are TGTGCCTGGACCTCTTTAAGGACAGGGGTCTACAATGAGCAGTTCTTC.

The chain combines TRBV25-1 with TRBJ2-2; 7 nucleotides agree with TRBD1. Trimming removed 3 bases from V and 6 bases from J; junction bases left unmatched: 7. The germline CDR1 and CDR2 sequences are MGHDK and SYGVNS. There are 15 residues in the CDR3. CDR3 in amino acids: CASSDATGSAGELFF. The CDR3 nucleotides read TGTGCCAGCAGTGACGCGACAGGGTCGGCCGGGGAGCTGTTTTTT.

This clone appeared once. The chain has TRBV2 and TRBJ2-7; the match to TRBD1 covers 8 bases. V dropped 8 bases and J dropped 7; count of bases not matched to a gene: 16. Per germline, CDR1 SNHLY and CDR2 FYNNEI. CDR3 size: 15 residues. The CDR3 sequence: CASQWVPGQASEQYF. DNA of the CDR3: TGTGCCAGCCAGTGGGTACCGGGACAGGCATCAGAGCAGTACTTC.

This clone was seen a single time. V usage is TRBV6-2 or TRBV6-3 and J usage is TRBJ2-3; TRBD2 agrees at 12 bases. CDR1 and CDR2 from the germline V gene are MNHEY and SVGEGT. V lost 0 bases, J lost 3 bases, and 1 base stayed unmatched. The CDR3 is 16 residues long. The chain's CDR3 is CASSYSLAGGTDTQYF. The CDR3 nucleotides are TGTGCCAGCAGTTACTCCCTAGCGGGAGGGACAGATACGCAGTATTTT.

The chain couples TRBV5-1 to TRBJ2-3; TRBD2 matches at 12 bases. The CDR3 contains 20 residues. Germline-derived CDR1 and CDR2 are SGHRS and YFSETQ. V lost 2 bases and J lost 2; bases outside the gene matches: 15. CDR3 bases: TGCGCCAGCAGCTTCCTAGCGGGAGGGTCGGCGTTGAGGAACACAGATACGCAGTATTTT. It codes for CASSFLAGGSALRNTDTQYF.

This clone was seen only once. The rearrangement uses TRBV7-9 and TRBJ1-2; D unclear. The V gene lost 8 bases and the J gene lost 3 bases, with 13 bases spanning the gap. Germline CDR1 is SEHNR and CDR2 is FQNEAQ (reference sequence). This CDR3 is built from 13 residues. This CDR3 reads CASHDIRYYGYTF. The CDR3 DNA reads as TGTGCCAGCCACGACATAAGGTACTATGGCTACACCTTC.

This clone was recorded once. The chain joins TRBV9 to TRBJ2-3; TRBD2 matches 14 bases. The CDR3 sequence is 13 residues long. V lost 8 bases to trimming and J lost 7 bases; unmatched junction nucleotides: 3. The germline V gene encodes CDR1 SGDLS and CDR2 YYNGEE. CDR3 loop: CASGTSGSYTQYF. The DNA for the CDR3 is TGTGCCAGTGGGACTAGCGGGAGTTATACGCAGTATTTT.

V usage is TRBV6-5 and J usage is TRBJ2-7; 11 nucleotides align to TRBD2. This CDR3 contains 15 residues. Per the germline V gene, CDR1 is MNHEY and CDR2 is SVGAGI. V trimming: 7 bases; J trimming: 7 bases; junction bases outside the gene matches: 12. Here the CDR3 reads CASNRELAGAMEQYF. The CDR3 DNA reads TGTGCCAGCAACCGGGAACTAGCGGGGGCAATGGAGCAGTACTTC.

The chain uses TRBV28 and TRBJ1-6, with D possibly matching TRBD1 (5 bases). Germline lookup yields CDR1 MDHEN and CDR2 SYDVKM. Deletions cut 5 bases from V and 0 bases from J, with 8 bases between. This CDR3 has 15 residues. The CDR3 protein is CASSVGHSYNSPLHF. The CDR3 nucleotides read TGTGCCAGCAGTGTAGGACACTCCTATAATTCACCCCTCCACTTT. The variable domain in full, with the rest retrieved from reference TRBV28 and TRBJ1-6, is DVKVTQSSRYLVKRTGEKVFLECVQDMDHENMFWYRQDPGLGLRLIYFSYDVKMKEKGDIPEGYSVSREKKERFSLILESASTNQTSMYLCASSVGHSYNSPLHFGNGTRLTVT.

The rearrangement joins TRBV5-1 to TRBJ2-1; no reliable D call. The germline gives CDR1 SGHRS, CDR2 YFSETQ. CDR3 length: 12 amino acids. The CDR3, as DNA: TGCGCTGCTACCGGCTCCTACAATGAGCAGTTCTTC. Amino acids: CAATGSYNEQFF. The full variable domain, in which reference TRBV5-1 and TRBJ2-1 provide the parts outside the CDR3, is KAGVTQTPRYLIKTRGQQVTLSCSPISGHRSVSWYQQTPGQGLQFLFEYFSETQRNKGNFPGRFSGRQFSNSRSEMNVSTLELGDSALYLCAATGSYNEQFFGPGTRLTVL.

The chain employs TRBV28 and TRBJ2-5; TRBD2 matches at 13 bases. This CDR3 contains 15 residues. The germline V gene encodes CDR1 MDHEN and CDR2 SYDVKM. The V segment lost 5 bases and the J segment 4 bases; nucleotides outside the gene matches: 4. The DNA of the CDR3 is TGTGCCAGCAGTCCCGGACTAGCGGGAGTAGAGACCCAGTACTTC. Its translation: CASSPGLAGVETQYF.

The chain is built from TRBV18 and TRBJ1-1, with a tentative D call TRBD1 (6 bases). There are 13 residues in the CDR3. V was clipped by 6 bases and J by 5 bases, with 13 bases between them. CDR1 KGHSH and CDR2 LQKENI come from the germline V gene. DNA for the CDR3: TGTGCCAGCTCCTCAGGGGCAGGAACTGAAGCTTTCTTT. Its translation is CASSSGAGTEAFF.

The chain has TRBV28 and TRBJ2-2; no clear D. The germline gives CDR1 MDHEN, CDR2 SYDVKM. V lost 3 bases and J lost 0, with 8 bases in between. The CDR3 sequence is 15 residues long. Here the CDR3 DNA reads TGTGCCAGCAGTTTGGGCAGGACGAACACCGGGGAGCTGTTTTTT. This codes for CASSLGRTNTGELFF. Combining the CDR3 with reference TRBV28 and TRBJ2-2 gives the whole variable domain DVKVTQSSRYLVKRTGEKVFLECVQDMDHENMFWYRQDPGLGLRLIYFSYDVKMKEKGDIPEGYSVSREKKERFSLILESASTNQTSMYLCASSLGRTNTGELFFGEGSRLTVL.

V is TRBV2 and J is TRBJ2-6; 8 positions agree with TRBD1. Germline values: CDR1 SNHLY, CDR2 FYNNEI. The V segment lost 5 bases and the J segment 2 bases; nucleotides outside the gene matches: 2. The CDR3 spans 15 residues. In DNA, the CDR3 is TGTGCCAGCAGTCTACAGGGGGCTGGGGCCAACGTCCTGACTTTC. It codes for CASSLQGAGANVLTF. Using reference TRBV2 and TRBJ2-6 for the parts outside the CDR3, the full variable domain is EPEVTQTPSHQVTQMGQEVILRCVPISNHLYFYWYRQILGQKVEFLVSFYNNEISEKSEIFDDQFSVERPDGSNFTLKIRSTKLEDSAMYFCASSLQGAGANVLTFGAGSRLTVL.

V and J are TRBV19 and TRBJ2-3; D perhaps matches TRBD2 (6 bases). This CDR3 contains 18 residues. Trimming shortened V by 1 base and J by 0 bases, and 17 bases separated the two germline ends. CDR1 and CDR2 from the germline V gene are LNHDA and SQIVND (reference sequence). This chain's CDR3 is CASSIVLDWRESTDTQYF. DNA for the CDR3: TGTGCCAGTAGTATAGTCCTGGACTGGCGGGAAAGCACAGATACGCAGTATTTT.

The V and J genes are TRBV2 and TRBJ2-7; 7 bases map to TRBD2. Germline-derived CDR1 and CDR2 are SNHLY and FYNNEI. Trimming took 7 bases from V and 3 from J; bases not matched to a gene: 9. The CDR3 is made up of 14 amino acids. CDR3 protein: CASKPSGAGYEQYF. In DNA form, the CDR3 reads TGTGCCAGCAAGCCGAGCGGGGCGGGCTACGAGCAGTACTTC.

The CDR3 coding sequence is TGTGCCAGCAGCCCCGGACTACACATCCAAGAGACCCAGTACTTC. Protein: CASSPGLHIQETQYF. The rearrangement uses TRBV6-5 and TRBJ2-5; possible D gene TRBD2, 6 bases. This CDR3 region has 15 residues. Per the germline V gene, CDR1 is MNHEY and CDR2 is SVGAGI. V lost 6 bases and J 1 base, leaving 15 bases between the germline ends.

This chain links TRBV3-1 (or the pseudogene TRBV3-2) with TRBJ1-1; no clear D. Germline V gene sequence: CDR1 LGHDT, CDR2 YNNKEL (reference sequence). CDR3 length: 15 amino acids. V lost 0 bases and J 4 bases, leaving 12 bases between the germline ends. CDR3 coding DNA: TGTGCCAGCAGCCAAGATCTAAGGAGCCCCACTGAAGCTTTCTTT. Protein product: CASSQDLRSPTEAFF.

The V and J genes are TRBV5-1 and TRBJ1-2, with D tentatively TRBD1 (6 bases). The CDR3 has 14 residues. V lost 0 bases, J lost 6 bases, and 12 bases lay in between. In germline, CDR1 is SGHRS, CDR2 YFSETQ. DNA for the CDR3: TGCGCCAGCAGCTTGGGCCAACAGGGCAATGGCTACACCTTC. This codes for CASSLGQQGNGYTF.

The J gene is TRBJ2-2, the V gene TRBV5-6, with D uncertain. The V gene's germline CDR1 is SGHDT and CDR2 YYEEEE. Trimming took off 2 bases at V and 3 bases at J, with 2 bases between the two ends. The CDR3 is made up of 12 amino acids. The CDR3 loop reads CASSFYTGELFF. CDR3 bases: TGTGCCAGCAGCTTCTACACCGGGGAGCTGTTTTTT.